The 32 T cell receptor beta chains below were found in one sample sequenced in a study of vaccination and CD4 T cells after COVID-19 (dated by TCRdb to between 2021 and 2024). The treatment or condition label here, explained by the study, means: roughly 10-day PBMC culture with coronavirus spike peptide pools or control peptides (ViraFEST assay). For these receptors, no antigen is known. Library prep was done by PCR. Sequenced on an Illumina iSeq 100. TCR sequencing of DNA from cultured CD4+ T cells used the Oncomine TCR Beta short-read assay at the Johns Hopkins FTIC core. TCRdb reprocessing: public reads trimmed at Q25 with fastp, clones called with MiXCR, in-frame beta chains kept. Each record represents a unique CDR3 protein, reported with the most common genes and DNA among its rows. Counted in this sample were more than 12,000 distinct CDR3 sequences; approximately 55% of them appeared once. Of the sample, approximately 4% falls within the top ten clones.

Sample: CD4+ T cells from blood, cultured in vitro, taken before SARS-CoV-2 vaccination. These TCRs come from a human donor who had recovered from COVID-19.

The chain joins TRBV20-1 to TRBJ2-3; 9 nucleotides line up with TRBD1. The CDR3 consists of 14 residues. In germline, CDR1 is DFQATT, CDR2 SNEGSKA (reference sequence). V gave up 6 bases and J gave up 0 bases; unmatched junction bases: 4. This CDR3 is CSATGTGSTDTQYF. DNA of the CDR3: TGCAGTGCGACCGGGACAGGGAGCACAGATACGCAGTATTTT.

This clonotype was seen once. The chain employs TRBV6-2 or TRBV6-3 and TRBJ2-5, with 9 nucleotides matching TRBD1. Germline V gene lookup returns CDR1 MNHEY and CDR2 SVGEGT. J gave up 5 bases and V 4 bases, and 8 bases lay outside the gene matches. This CDR3 has 15 residues. The CDR3 DNA is TGTGCCAGCAGTTTATCCGGGACAGGGTTGGAGACCCAGTACTTC. Protein sequence: CASSLSGTGLETQYF.

The V gene is TRBV6-5, the J gene TRBJ1-2, with D uncertain. CDR1 is MNHEY and CDR2 is SVGAGI in the germline V gene. CDR3 length: 14 amino acids. V lost 0 bases, J lost 6 bases, and 11 bases lay in between. The CDR3 protein is CASSYSWGSNGYTF. CDR3 DNA: TGTGCCAGCAGTTACTCGTGGGGATCAAATGGCTACACCTTC.

The chain combines TRBV4-1 with TRBJ1-5, with a tentative D call TRBD1 (5 bases). This CDR3 spans 15 amino acids. V dropped 1 base and J dropped 6 bases, with 13 bases sitting between them. Germline CDR1 MGHRA, CDR2 YSYEKL. The chain's CDR3 is CASSQVPGQGQPQHF. The CDR3 bases are TGCGCCAGCAGCCAAGTACCGGGGCAGGGTCAGCCCCAGCATTTT.

This clonotype was recorded once. The chain employs TRBV12-3 or TRBV12-4 and TRBJ2-3, with 10 bases aligning to TRBD1. Losses at the gene ends were 3 bases for V and 2 bases for J; bases not matched to a gene: 8. This CDR3 contains 17 residues. The CDR3 reads CASSLGQGLPNTDTQYF. The CDR3, as DNA: TGTGCCAGCAGTTTGGGACAGGGGCTCCCCAACACAGATACGCAGTATTTT.

This clonotype was counted between two and nine times. The chain joins TRBV6-1 to TRBJ1-2, with 8 bases matching TRBD1. CDR1 is MNHNS, CDR2 SASEGT, per germline. With 8 bases clipped from V and 4 bases from J, the junction kept 9 bases outside the gene matches. This CDR3 spans 14 amino acids. CDR3 sequence: CASARTGKGYGYTF. For the CDR3, the DNA is TGTGCCAGCGCTAGGACAGGGAAAGGCTATGGCTACACCTTC.

This chain links TRBV18 with TRBJ1-2; TRBD1 aligns across 10 bases. The CDR3 is 15 residues long. Germline CDR1 KGHSH, CDR2 LQKENI. Trimming removed 2 bases from V and 6 bases from J; junction bases left unmatched: 6. Here the CDR3 DNA reads TGTGCCAGCTCACCAATAGGGACAGGGGTTCATGGCTACACCTTC. Its translation: CASSPIGTGVHGYTF.

This sequence joins TRBV15 and TRBJ2-7, with unresolved D. The germline V gene has CDR1 LNHNV and CDR2 YYDKDF (reference sequence). The V end was cut by 1 base, the J end by 6 bases, with 13 bases between. This CDR3 is 14 amino acids long. CDR3 residues: CATSRGVGVGEQYF. The CDR3 DNA sequence: TGTGCCACCAGCAGAGGTGTGGGCGTGGGCGAGCAGTACTTC.

The rearrangement uses TRBV7-2 and TRBJ1-1; unclear D gene. Trimming removed 1 base from V and 2 bases from J, with 14 bases in between. The CDR3 spans 16 residues. CDR1 is SGHTA and CDR2 is FQGNSA in the germline V gene. CDR3 nucleotide sequence: TGTGCCAGCAGCTTAGGCCTCCGACTGGGAAACACTGAAGCTTTCTTT. Residues: CASSLGLRLGNTEAFF.

The CDR3 DNA reads TGTGCCAGCAGTGAGAGGGGTAGGGAGACCCAGTACTTC. Its translation: CASSERGRETQYF. J is TRBJ2-5 and V is TRBV25-1, with D perhaps being TRBD1 or TRBD2 (5 bases each). Per germline, CDR1 MGHDK and CDR2 SYGVNS. The CDR3 has 13 amino acids. The V end was cut by 3 bases, the J end by 5 bases, with 10 bases between.

The CDR3: CSVLQGAVNYGYTF. The CDR3 region has the DNA TGCAGCGTTCTTCAGGGAGCGGTAAACTATGGCTACACCTTC. The chain links TRBV29-1 to TRBJ1-2, with D tentatively TRBD1 (5 bases). CDR1 and CDR2 (germline): SQVTM, ANQGSEA. The V end was cut by 5 bases, the J end by 2 bases, with 15 bases between. The CDR3 runs 14 residues.

This clonotype has a handful of counts. This chain uses TRBV7-2 with TRBJ2-7; D uncertain. Trimming removed 1 base at V and 6 bases at J, with 4 bases between. CDR1 and CDR2 from the germline V gene are SGHTA and FQGNSA. CDR3 length: 11 residues. The CDR3 spells CASSLVAEQYF. The CDR3 bases are TGTGCCAGCAGCTTAGTAGCCGAGCAGTACTTC.

V is TRBV20-1 and J is TRBJ2-5, with 11 bases aligning to TRBD2. CDR1 and CDR2 (germline): DFQATT, SNEGSKA (reference sequence). The CDR3 spans 14 residues. DNA for the CDR3: TGCAGCAGATTAGCGGGAGGGCCATCTGAGACCCAGTACTTC. Its translation is CSRLAGGPSETQYF.

This clonotype has more than one count but fewer than ten. The chain couples TRBV24-1 to TRBJ2-3; D perhaps matches TRBD1 (6 bases). The CDR3 spans 14 residues. Germline CDR1 and CDR2: KGHDR and SFDVKD. Trimming took off 5 bases at V and 1 base at J, with 9 bases between the two ends. The CDR3 nucleotides are TGTGCCACCAGTGGGGCAGGGGGCACAGATACGCAGTATTTT. This sequence encodes CATSGAGGTDTQYF.

The V and J genes are TRBV12-5 and TRBJ1-5; D gene uncertain. CDR3 length equals 13 residues. Germline loops: CDR1 LGHNT, CDR2 FRNRAP. Trimming cost V 4 bases and J 4 bases, with 8 bases left between them. The CDR3 nucleotides read TGTGCTAGTGGTTGGACGGGAAATCAGCCCCAGCATTTT. Amino acid sequence: CASGWTGNQPQHF.

This chain connects TRBV15 to TRBJ1-5; D ambiguous. Per the germline V gene, CDR1 is LNHNV and CDR2 is YYDKDF (reference sequence). V was cut by 3 bases and J by 9 bases, with 9 bases left in between. This CDR3 has 12 amino acids. The CDR3 DNA reads as TGTGCCACCAGCAGTAGCCGGGGGCCCCAGCATTTT. It translates to CATSSSRGPQHF.

This clonotype has more than one count but fewer than ten. The chain combines TRBV6-1 with TRBJ1-1; 7 bases align to TRBD1. V lost 6 bases and J lost 5; bases outside the gene matches: 6. The germline V gene has CDR1 MNHNS and CDR2 SASEGT. This CDR3 has 13 residues. The CDR3 reads CASRQKQGTEAFF. In DNA form, the CDR3 reads TGTGCCAGCAGACAGAAACAGGGGACTGAAGCTTTCTTT.

The V call is TRBV7-2, the J call TRBJ1-1, with TRBD1 matching 9 bases. Per the germline V gene, CDR1 is SGHTA and CDR2 is FQGNSA. V gave up 5 bases and J gave up 10 bases; unmatched junction bases: 11. This CDR3 is 14 amino acids long. This chain's CDR3 is CASSLGQGGGIAFF. In nucleotides, the CDR3 is TGTGCCAGCAGCCTGGGACAGGGTGGAGGGATAGCTTTCTTT. Using reference TRBV7-2 and TRBJ1-1 for the parts outside the CDR3, the full variable domain is GAGVSQSPSNKVTEKGKDVELRCDPISGHTALYWYRQSLGQGLEFLIYFQGNSAPDKSGLPSDRFSAERTGGSVSTLTIQRTQQEDSAVYLCASSLGQGGGIAFFGQGTRLTVV.

This clonotype came up a few times. The chain employs TRBV28 and TRBJ1-1; tentative D call: TRBD1 (5 bases). V was shortened by 6 bases and J by 1 base, with 12 bases between the two germline ends. Per germline, CDR1 MDHEN and CDR2 SYDVKM. The CDR3 spans 14 residues. CDR3 bases: TGTGCCAGCAGGAGGGGTGGGTCGAACACTGAAGCTTTCTTT. This gives the protein CASRRGGSNTEAFF.

This clonotype was observed a few times. This sequence joins TRBV7-2 and TRBJ2-4; perhaps TRBD2 as D (6 bases). CDR3 length equals 15 residues. V lost 5 bases to trimming and J lost 0 bases, with 11 bases between them. The germline gives CDR1 SGHTA, CDR2 FQGNSA. DNA of the CDR3: TGTGCCAGCAGCCCGACGGGGGTAGCCAAAAACATTCAGTACTTC. It is translated as CASSPTGVAKNIQYF.

This chain uses TRBV5-1 with TRBJ1-1, with D uncertain. CDR1 is SGHRS and CDR2 is YFSETQ in the germline V gene. Trimming took off 5 bases at V and 4 bases at J, with 12 bases between the two ends. This CDR3 contains 13 residues. The CDR3 nucleotides are TGCGCCAGCAGTAGGGTACAGCCCACTGAAGCTTTCTTT. This codes for CASSRVQPTEAFF. The entire variable domain, with the rest obtained from reference TRBV5-1 and TRBJ1-1, is as follows: KAGVTQTPRYLIKTRGQQVTLSCSPISGHRSVSWYQQTPGQGLQFLFEYFSETQRNKGNFPGRFSGRQFSNSRSEMNVSTLELGDSALYLCASSRVQPTEAFFGQGTRLTVV.

The rearrangement uses TRBV5-1 and TRBJ2-7; 7 bases fit TRBD2. CDR3 size: 14 residues. V shed 3 bases, J shed 2 bases, and the junction held 5 bases outside the gene matches. CDR1 is SGHRS, CDR2 YFSETQ, per germline. The CDR3 is CASSSGTTTYEQYF. CDR3 coding DNA: TGCGCCAGCAGCTCCGGGACTACAACCTACGAGCAGTACTTC. The variable domain in full, with the rest retrieved from reference TRBV5-1 and TRBJ2-7, is KAGVTQTPRYLIKTRGQQVTLSCSPISGHRSVSWYQQTPGQGLQFLFEYFSETQRNKGNFPGRFSGRQFSNSRSEMNVSTLELGDSALYLCASSSGTTTYEQYFGPGTRLTVT.

This clonotype has a handful of counts. The chain joins TRBV19 to TRBJ1-2; D is unclear. Germline CDR1 LNHDA, CDR2 SQIVND (reference sequence). This CDR3 has 15 residues. The ends were cut back, 4 bases at V and 4 bases at J, with 16 bases in the middle. CDR3 protein: CASSSLSPIGYGYTF. In nucleotides, the CDR3 is TGTGCCAGTAGTAGTCTCAGTCCGATCGGCTATGGCTACACCTTC.

The J gene is TRBJ1-1, the V gene TRBV6-5, with 10 bases lining up with TRBD1. The CDR3 loop spans 16 amino acids. The J segment lost 3 bases and the V segment lost 0 bases, leaving 4 bases of the junction unmatched. Germline assignment: CDR1 MNHEY and CDR2 SVGAGI. CDR3: CASSYSRDRGYTEAFF. The CDR3 DNA reads TGTGCCAGCAGTTACTCGAGGGACAGGGGATACACTGAAGCTTTCTTT.

In its sample, this clonotype was seen a few times. The CDR3 DNA reads TGTGCCAGCTCACCGATCCGGGACGGAGTTGGCTACACCTTC. Translated: CASSPIRDGVGYTF. This chain connects TRBV18 to TRBJ1-2, with D maybe TRBD1 (5 bases). V dropped 3 bases and J dropped 7 bases, with 15 bases sitting between them. The CDR3 is 14 residues long. Germline CDR1 KGHSH, CDR2 LQKENI.

This clonotype has a handful of counts. The rearrangement links TRBV6-1 to TRBJ2-7, with 9 bases that match TRBD2. Germline CDR1 is MNHNS and CDR2 is SASEGT. The CDR3 contains 18 residues. V dropped 6 bases and J dropped 3; count of bases not matched to a gene: 18. CDR3 DNA: TGTGCCAGCAGGAGAAATATCCTAGCGGGGACCCTGGTCTACGAGCAGTACTTC. Amino acid sequence: CASRRNILAGTLVYEQYF.

This clonotype came up a few times. This chain uses TRBV20-1 with TRBJ1-1; the D gene is possibly TRBD1 (5 bases). CDR1 and CDR2 from the germline V gene are DFQATT and SNEGSKA (reference sequence). Trimming took 6 bases from V and 0 from J, leaving 14 bases between them. The CDR3 consists of 14 residues. In DNA form, the CDR3 reads TGCAGTGCCCCCGGGACTCTCATGAACACTGAAGCTTTCTTT. Protein: CSAPGTLMNTEAFF.

This clonotype was recorded a few times. Here the CDR3 reads CSAPGGYGYTF. The CDR3 DNA sequence: TGCAGTGCTCCGGGGGGATATGGCTACACCTTC. The V call is TRBV20-1, the J call TRBJ1-2; D is perhaps TRBD1 (5 bases). Trimming took off 5 bases at V and 5 bases at J, with 9 bases between the two ends. From germline, CDR1 is DFQATT and CDR2 SNEGSKA (reference sequence). The CDR3 is 11 amino acids.

Only a few counts were recorded for this clonotype. The rearrangement joins TRBV20-1 to TRBJ1-5; D call uncertain. Between the trimmed V and J ends, which lost 3 bases and 6 bases, there was a span of 15 bases. CDR3 size: 14 residues. The germline V gene has CDR1 DFQATT and CDR2 SNEGSKA (reference sequence). The CDR3 DNA follows: TGCAGTGCTAGGCCCCCCGCGGGAGGTCAGCCCCAGCATTTT. Translation gives CSARPPAGGQPQHF.

The chain has TRBV19 and TRBJ2-5; D is possibly TRBD2 (6 bases). Looked up from germline, CDR1 is LNHDA and CDR2 is SQIVND (reference sequence). The V and J ends lost 5 bases and 0 bases respectively, with 10 bases between them. This CDR3 has 14 residues. DNA of the CDR3: TGTGCCAGTAGTGCCGGGAGAAACCAAGAGACCCAGTACTTC. Protein: CASSAGRNQETQYF.

V is TRBV7-2 and J is TRBJ1-1, with a tentative D call TRBD1 (5 bases). Trimming took off 7 bases at V and 3 bases at J, with 9 bases between the two ends. This CDR3 contains 12 residues. Looked up from germline, CDR1 is SGHTA and CDR2 is FQGNSA. In DNA form, the CDR3 reads TGTGCCAGCAACGACAGAGACACTGAAGCTTTCTTT. Residues: CASNDRDTEAFF.

This clonotype was counted once. V gene TRBV6-1 combines with J gene TRBJ2-7; possible D gene TRBD2, 6 bases. V was clipped by 6 bases and J by 0 bases, with 21 bases between them. The CDR3 consists of 17 residues. CDR1 MNHNS and CDR2 SASEGT come from the germline V gene. This CDR3 is CASRPAPRGDRSYEQYF. Here the CDR3 DNA reads TGTGCCAGCAGACCTGCCCCTCGCGGGGATCGCTCCTACGAGCAGTACTTC.